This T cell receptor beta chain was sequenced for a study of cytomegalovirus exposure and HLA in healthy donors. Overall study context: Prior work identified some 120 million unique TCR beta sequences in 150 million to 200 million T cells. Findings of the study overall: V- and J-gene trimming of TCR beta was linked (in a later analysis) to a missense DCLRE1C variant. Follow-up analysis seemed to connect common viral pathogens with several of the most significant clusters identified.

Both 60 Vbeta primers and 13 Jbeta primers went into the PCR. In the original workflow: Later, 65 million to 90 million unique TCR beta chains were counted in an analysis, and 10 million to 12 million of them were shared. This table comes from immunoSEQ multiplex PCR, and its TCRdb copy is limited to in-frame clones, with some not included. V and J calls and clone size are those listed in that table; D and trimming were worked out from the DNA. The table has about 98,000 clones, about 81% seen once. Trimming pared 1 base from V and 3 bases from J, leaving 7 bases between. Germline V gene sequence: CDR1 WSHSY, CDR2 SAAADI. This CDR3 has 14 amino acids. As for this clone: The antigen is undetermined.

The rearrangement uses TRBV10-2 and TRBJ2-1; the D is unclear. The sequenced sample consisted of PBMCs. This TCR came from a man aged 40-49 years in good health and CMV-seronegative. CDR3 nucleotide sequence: TGCGCCAGCAGTGAGTTGGCGGTCTACAATGAGCAGTTCTTC. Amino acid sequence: CASSELAVYNEQFF.